The 10 T cell receptor beta chains presented below share a single source sample, sequenced in a study of cytomegalovirus exposure and HLA in healthy donors. TCRdb's copy holds only in-frame clones and misses some; the assay was immunoSEQ multiplex PCR. This table has some 46,000 clones, roughly nine tenths appearing once. Source material: PBMCs. These receptor sequences come from a young man in good health and CMV-seronegative.

The chain couples TRBV18 to TRBJ2-7; 9 bases map to TRBD1. The CDR3 consists of 14 residues. Germline CDR1 and CDR2: KGHSH and LQKENI. With 3 bases clipped from V and 3 bases from J, the junction kept 3 bases outside the gene matches. The CDR3 DNA is TGTGCCAGCTCACCCCGGGACAGGGTCTACGAGCAGTACTTC. Its translation: CASSPRDRVYEQYF.

This clone was detected only a few times. The V call is TRBV28, the J call TRBJ2-2; 7 positions agree with TRBD1. The junction had 5 bases not matched to a gene; V was cut back by 6 bases and J by 1 base. This CDR3 spans 15 amino acids. Germline CDR1 and CDR2: MDHEN and SYDVKM. CDR3 residues: CASRPGTENTGELFF. DNA for the CDR3: TGTGCCAGCAGGCCCGGGACAGAGAACACCGGGGAGCTGTTTTTT.

This clone was picked up one time. The V gene is TRBV10-3, the J gene TRBJ1-2; D is possibly TRBD1 (6 bases). The CDR3 is 14 residues long. Germline V gene lookup returns CDR1 ENHRY and CDR2 SYGVKD. The V gene lost 11 bases and the J gene lost 2 bases, with 18 bases spanning the gap. The chain's CDR3 is CASTRTALNYGYTF. CDR3 DNA sequence: TGTGCCTCCACCCGGACAGCTTTAAACTATGGCTACACCTTC.

The gene calls are TRBV5-4 and TRBJ2-5, with a possible D match to TRBD2 (7 bases). The ends were cut back, 2 bases at V and 5 bases at J, with 10 bases in the middle. Germline V CDR1 and CDR2: SGHNT, YYREEE (reference sequence). CDR3 length: 13 amino acids. CDR3 sequence (DNA): TGTGCCAGCAGCTTCAGGGGAGGGGAGACCCAGTACTTC. It specifies CASSFRGGETQYF.

The V gene is TRBV5-4, the J gene TRBJ1-1; 7 bases map to TRBD1. This CDR3 comprises 16 residues. V trimming: 5 bases; J trimming: 0 bases; junction bases outside the gene matches: 10. Germline V CDR1 and CDR2: SGHNT, YYREEE (reference sequence). For the CDR3, the DNA is TGTGCCAGCAGTCACAGAGGGGGCGCGTTGAACACTGAAGCTTTCTTT. Amino acids: CASSHRGGALNTEAFF.

V usage is TRBV15 and J usage is TRBJ2-1; 8 nucleotides align to TRBD1. With V trimmed by 4 bases and J by 3 bases, 5 bases remained unmatched. The CDR3 extends over 15 amino acids. Germline V gene sequence: CDR1 LNHNV, CDR2 YYDKDF (reference sequence). CDR3: CATSKDRGSYNEQFF. CDR3 DNA: TGTGCCACCAGCAAAGACAGGGGAAGCTACAATGAGCAGTTCTTC.

The count of this clone is one. This sequence joins TRBV9 and TRBJ2-7; 7 nucleotides line up with TRBD1. CDR1 SGDLS and CDR2 YYNGEE come from the germline V gene. The length of the CDR3 is 15 residues. V was pared by 0 bases and J by 5 bases, with 8 bases of the junction left unmatched. In nucleotides, the CDR3 is TGTGCCAGCAGCGTAGGATTCGACAGGGCCCACGAGCAGTACTTC. This codes for CASSVGFDRAHEQYF.

The chain combines TRBV5-8 with TRBJ2-3; D might be TRBD2 (5 bases). Germline assignment: CDR1 SGHTS and CDR2 YDEGEE. CDR3 length: 15 residues. V was cut by 2 bases and J by 1 base, with 11 bases left in between. This chain's CDR3 is CASSFFGVRTDTQYF. As DNA, the CDR3 is TGTGCCAGCAGCTTTTTCGGGGTTCGCACAGATACGCAGTATTTT. Supplemented by reference TRBV5-8 and TRBJ2-3, the full variable domain reads EAGVTQSPTHLIKTRGQQATLRCSPISGHTSVYWYQQALGLGLQFLLWYDEGEERNRGNFPPRFSGRQFPNYSSELNVNALELEDSALYLCASSFFGVRTDTQYFGPGTRLTVL.

V usage is TRBV6-1 and J usage is TRBJ2-1; 13 bases are a match to TRBD2. Germline trimming cut 4 bases from V and 4 bases from J; bases unmatched to any gene: 7. In germline, CDR1 is MNHNS, CDR2 SASEGT. The CDR3 is made up of 17 amino acids. The CDR3 is CASSGLAGGKAYNEQFF. The CDR3 bases are TGTGCCAGCAGTGGACTAGCGGGAGGCAAGGCTTACAATGAGCAGTTCTTC.

The CDR3: CASSGGLGGYEQYF. For the CDR3, the DNA is TGTGCCAGCAGCGGCGGCCTAGGGGGTTACGAGCAGTACTTC. The chain has TRBV9 and TRBJ2-7, with TRBD1 as a possible D gene (6 bases). Germline assignment: CDR1 SGDLS and CDR2 YYNGEE. This CDR3 has 14 amino acids. V was trimmed by 3 bases and J by 4 bases, leaving 14 bases between them.